The rows below give T cell receptor beta chains drawn from one sample of a study of lymphopenia after photon versus proton radiotherapy. TCRdb's table, derived via immunoSEQ multiplex PCR, lists solely in-frame clones and lacks some. Here the sample spans roughly 38,000 clones, around nine tenths being singletons. The sample in question was peripheral blood, obtained from a patient treated with photon-based radiotherapy. The receptors stem from a man in his 60s with cholangiocarcinoma. The CDR3 runs from the conserved cysteine through the conserved F or W. The D gene is left open where the match is weak. For some rows the clone size is stated as once, few or many, or as a class when expanded; others skip it.

J: TRBJ1-1
D: -
size: -
V: TRBV27
CDR3: CASSLISGRMNTEAFF
DNA: TGTGCCAGCAGTTTAATTTCTGGCAGAATGAACACTGAAGCTTTCTTT

J: TRBJ2-2
D: -
size: -
V: TRBV5-6
CDR3: CASSLGTYTGELFF
DNA: TGTGCCAGCAGCTTGGGGACGTACACCGGGGAGCTGTTTTTT

J: TRBJ2-3
D: -
size: once
V: TRBV20-1
CDR3: CSASSPDTQYF
DNA: TGCAGTGCTAGTAGCCCGGATACGCAGTATTTT

J: TRBJ2-1
D: -
size: -
V: TRBV5-4
CDR3: CASSLVRVHNEQFF
DNA: TGTGCCAGCAGCTTGGTCAGGGTCCACAATGAGCAGTTCTTC

J: TRBJ1-1
D: -
size: -
V: TRBV6-5
CDR3: CASRPRGGTEAFF
DNA: TGTGCCAGCCGCCCAAGAGGGGGGACTGAAGCTTTCTTT

J: TRBJ1-5
D: -
size: -
V: TRBV28
CDR3: CASSLWQGLRNQPQHF
DNA: TGTGCCAGCAGTTTATGGCAGGGGTTGAGAAATCAGCCCCAGCATTTT

J: TRBJ1-5
D: TRBD1
size: -
V: TRBV7-2
CDR3: CASSGQTGGNQPQHF
DNA: TGTGCCAGCAGCGGACAGACAGGGGGCAATCAGCCCCAGCATTTT

J: TRBJ1-2
D: TRBD1
size: -
V: TRBV5-4
CDR3: CASSKGQGQGGYTF
DNA: TGTGCCAGCAGCAAAGGACAGGGCCAGGGGGGCTACACCTTC

J: TRBJ1-1
D: -
size: -
V: TRBV29-1
CDR3: CSGLRRNTEAFF
DNA: TGCAGCGGGCTAAGGAGGAACACTGAAGCTTTCTTT

J: TRBJ2-2
D: TRBD2
size: -
V: TRBV15
CDR3: CATRVGGRAANTGELFF
DNA: TGTGCCACCAGGGTTGGCGGGAGGGCCGCGAACACCGGGGAGCTGTTTTTT

J: TRBJ2-6
D: TRBD1
size: -
V: TRBV4-1
CDR3: CASSQETGQGLGANVLTF
DNA: TGCGCCAGCAGCCAAGAAACGGGACAGGGCCTTGGGGCCAACGTCCTGACTTTC

J: TRBJ1-1
D: -
size: -
V: TRBV19
CDR3: CASSTTGSMNTEAFF
DNA: TGTGCCAGTAGTACTACAGGGTCGATGAACACTGAAGCTTTCTTT

J: TRBJ1-2
D: TRBD1
size: once
V: TRBV5-4
CDR3: CASSLGGGLWDYGYTF
DNA: TGTGCCAGCAGCTTAGGGGGCGGTCTCTGGGACTATGGCTACACCTTC

J: TRBJ2-5
D: -
size: -
V: TRBV5-8
CDR3: CATAGRQGVQETQYF
DNA: TGTGCCACCGCGGGGAGGCAGGGGGTGCAAGAGACCCAGTACTTC

J: TRBJ1-4
D: -
size: -
V: TRBV19
CDR3: CASSITGLEEKLFF
DNA: TGTGCCAGTAGTATAACGGGATTAGAGGAAAAACTGTTTTTT

J: TRBJ2-2
D: -
size: -
V: TRBV7-2
CDR3: CASSPPAGIGELFF
DNA: TGTGCCAGCAGCCCGCCGGCGGGTATCGGGGAGCTGTTTTTT

J: TRBJ1-1
D: -
size: few
V: TRBV25-1
CDR3: CASSPRVQGWTEAFF
DNA: TGTGCCAGCAGCCCGAGAGTACAGGGTTGGACTGAAGCTTTCTTT

J: TRBJ1-6
D: TRBD1
size: few
V: TRBV7-8
CDR3: CASSLRLGQGAVSPLHF
DNA: TGTGCCAGCAGCTTAAGGCTGGGACAGGGGGCAGTTTCACCCCTCCACTTT

J: TRBJ1-1
D: -
size: -
V: TRBV5-1
CDR3: CASSLPQGAEAFF
DNA: TGCGCCAGCAGCTTGCCCCAGGGCGCTGAAGCTTTCTTT

J: TRBJ2-1
D: -
size: -
V: TRBV7-3
CDR3: CASSSTIASSYNEQFF
DNA: TGTGCCAGCAGTTCAACAATAGCGAGCTCCTACAATGAGCAGTTCTTC

J: TRBJ2-1
D: TRBD2
size: few
V: TRBV7-8
CDR3: CASSLDGLAGGAEQFF
DNA: TGTGCCAGCAGCTTAGATGGTCTAGCGGGGGGCGCGGAACAGTTCTTC

J: TRBJ2-7
D: -
size: -
V: TRBV11-2
CDR3: CASSDQMTYEQYF
DNA: TGTGCCAGCAGCGATCAGATGACCTACGAGCAGTACTTC

J: TRBJ1-1
D: -
size: -
V: TRBV7-6
CDR3: CASSLQGNTEAFF
DNA: TGTGCCAGCAGCCTACAGGGGAACACTGAAGCTTTCTTT